This TCR beta chain originates from a study of T cells in Graves' hyperthyroidism and ophthalmopathy. Study-level information: Sampling of peripheral blood happened at initial diagnosis, prior to any treatment. Study observations and caveats: A median about 6.5 months before onset, the model predicted ophthalmopathy.

PBMCs were sourced from approximately 10 ml fresh peripheral blood. This clonotype was counted ten times or more. The antigen is not known. Researchers amplified the TCR beta CDR3 regions from RNA transcripts. The HTBI primer set was used in a first-round RT-PCR of the TCR CDR3. TCRdb re-analysed the multiplex PCR reads in MiXCR, keeping a single row per CDR3 protein. The table records more than 500,000 distinct CDR3 sequences, about 16% of them present only once. Input material: blood. This receptor was identified in a woman in her twenties or thirties with Graves' ophthalmopathy.

CDR3 nucleotides: TGTGCCTGGATGGGGTATAATGAGCAGTTCTTC. It codes for CAWMGYNEQFF. This chain links TRBV30 with TRBJ2-1; D is ambiguous. CDR3 size: 11 residues. Per germline, CDR1 GTSNPN and CDR2 SVGIG (reference sequence). Deletions cut 4 bases from V and 7 bases from J, with 8 bases between.